This TCR beta chain was retrieved from a study of T cell responses to AZD1222 COVID-19 vaccine. Study-level points and caveats: There were mostly white British donors and more females than males, and clonal diversity was possibly underestimated. Scientists sampled the repertoires only once the peak T cell response had passed.

Data came from immunoSEQ multiplex PCR; TCRdb stores just in-frame clones and leaves some out. The sample has 250,000 to 300,000 clones; 94% are singletons. In this sample, this clone turned up once. What it recognizes is unknown. CDR3 size: 13 residues. CDR1 and CDR2 (germline): SGHTA, FQGNSA. The ends were cut back, 0 bases at V and 2 bases at J, with 3 bases in the middle. The origin of this receptor is an adult who received the AZD1222 COVID-19 vaccine. The specimen comprised peripheral blood, sampled 28 days after the second AZD1222 dose. This rearrangement joins TRBV7-2 to TRBJ2-3; no clear D gene. The CDR3 region has the DNA TGTGCCAGCAGCTTAGCGTTCACAGATACGCAGTATTTT. Its translation is CASSLAFTDTQYF.